Presented here are 17 T cell receptor beta chains from one specimen sequenced in a study of cytomegalovirus exposure and HLA in healthy donors. The primer mix had 60 Vbeta and 13 Jbeta primers. This table comes from immunoSEQ multiplex PCR, and its TCRdb copy is limited to in-frame clones, with some not included. Its listing shows roughly 80,000 clones. The sequenced sample was PBMCs. These receptors came from a man aged 45-65 years in good health and CMV-seronegative.

This chain joins TRBV19 and TRBJ2-1; 8 bases match TRBD1. After removal of 3 bases from V and 6 bases from J, the junction contained 1 base not matched to a gene. CDR3 length: 13 amino acids. The germline V gene has CDR1 LNHDA and CDR2 SQIVND (reference sequence). The CDR3, as DNA: TGTGCCAGTAGTATCACAGGGGGCAATGAGCAGTTCTTC. As protein: CASSITGGNEQFF.

The CDR3, as DNA: TGTGCCAGCAGTGCTACAGGGAGCTCTGGAAACACCATATATTTT. As protein: CASSATGSSGNTIYF. The chain recombines TRBV27 with TRBJ1-3, with D perhaps matching TRBD1 (6 bases). The CDR3 is made up of 15 amino acids. Germline loops: CDR1 MNHEY, CDR2 SMNVEV (reference sequence). Trimming pared 5 bases from V and 0 bases from J, leaving 11 bases between.

The chain links TRBV9 to TRBJ2-7; possibly TRBD1 for D (5 bases). Trimming left V 6 bases short and J 0 bases short, with 16 bases between. The germline CDR1 and CDR2 sequences are SGDLS and YYNGEE. This CDR3 spans 15 amino acids. The CDR3 bases are TGTGCCAGCAACGAAGCCGACAGTGACTCCTACGAGCAGTACTTC. Protein: CASNEADSDSYEQYF. Together with reference TRBV9 and TRBJ2-7, the CDR3 gives the full variable domain: DSGVTQTPKHLITATGQRVTLRCSPRSGDLSVYWYQQSLDQGLQFLIQYYNGEERAKGNILERFSAQQFPDLHSELNLSSLELGDSALYFCASNEADSDSYEQYFGPGTRLTVT.

The chain couples TRBV19 to TRBJ2-3, with 11 bases aligning to TRBD2. J lost 0 bases, V lost 5 bases, and 4 bases had no gene match. The CDR3 consists of 16 residues. Germline lookup yields CDR1 LNHDA and CDR2 SQIVND (reference sequence). CDR3 protein: CASSARLAGSTDTQYF. Written as DNA, the CDR3 is TGTGCCAGTAGTGCCCGACTAGCGGGGAGCACAGATACGCAGTATTTT.

DNA for the CDR3: TGTGCCAGCTCTCTCGACAGGTCTGGCTACACCTTC. This encodes CASSLDRSGYTF. The rearrangement links TRBV18 to TRBJ1-2, with a possible D match to TRBD1 (6 bases). Germline loops: CDR1 KGHSH, CDR2 LQKENI. The CDR3 consists of 12 residues. Trimming removed 6 bases at V and 7 bases at J, with 12 bases between. Supplemented by reference TRBV18 and TRBJ1-2, the full variable domain reads NAGVMQNPRHLVRRRGQEARLRCSPMKGHSHVYWYRQLPEEGLKFMVYLQKENIIDESGMPKERFSAEFPKEGPSILRIQQVVRGDSAAYFCASSLDRSGYTFGSGTRLTVV.

The chain links TRBV5-1 to TRBJ2-1; D is ambiguous. Germline CDR1 SGHRS, CDR2 YFSETQ. V gave up 0 bases and J gave up 2 bases, with 9 bases separating them. The CDR3 has 15 amino acids. The CDR3 DNA reads as TGCGCCAGCAGCTTGGTATCCGTCGCCTACAATGAGCAGTTCTTC. Residues: CASSLVSVAYNEQFF.

The chain recombines TRBV19 with TRBJ1-2; D possibly corresponds to TRBD1 (6 bases). The germline gives CDR1 LNHDA, CDR2 SQIVND (reference sequence). The V and J ends lost 1 base and 4 bases respectively, with 16 bases between them. This CDR3 is built from 16 residues. In DNA form, the CDR3 reads TGTGCCAGTAGTATAGCCGGGACATCGACCTTCTATGGCTACACCTTC. Translated, it gives CASSIAGTSTFYGYTF.

This chain uses TRBV5-1 with TRBJ2-1; TRBD1 matches 9 bases. Looked up from germline, CDR1 is SGHRS and CDR2 is YFSETQ. The CDR3 extends over 16 amino acids. V trimming: 0 bases; J trimming: 8 bases; junction bases outside the gene matches: 9. In DNA form, the CDR3 reads TGCGCCAGCAGCTTGGGTTGGACAGGGGAATTCGATGAGCAGTTCTTC. It encodes CASSLGWTGEFDEQFF.

CDR3 nucleotides: TGTGCCAGCAGCTATGCGGCAGGGGACCCCGAGGAGCTGTTTTTT. Its protein is CASSYAAGDPEELFF. The rearrangement links TRBV7-9 to TRBJ2-2, with TRBD1 as a possible D gene (6 bases). CDR1 and CDR2 (germline): SEHNR, FQNEAQ (reference sequence). The CDR3 consists of 15 residues. Trimming shortened V by 4 bases and J by 10 bases, and 19 bases separated the two germline ends.

V usage is TRBV7-9 and J usage is TRBJ2-3, with TRBD2 identical over 8 bases. CDR1 is SEHNR and CDR2 is FQNEAQ in the germline V gene (reference sequence). This CDR3 is 16 amino acids long. After removal of 2 bases from V and 6 bases from J, the junction contained 10 bases not matched to a gene. Here the CDR3 DNA reads TGTGCCAGCAGCTTAAGGAGCGGGGGAGGTTTGGATACGCAGTATTTT. It codes for CASSLRSGGGLDTQYF.

V and J are TRBV5-6 and TRBJ2-5, with D tentatively TRBD1 (5 bases). The CDR3 extends over 15 amino acids. V was cut by 0 bases and J by 4 bases, with 13 bases left in between. Germline CDR1 reads SGHDT; CDR2 reads YYEEEE. The CDR3, as DNA: TGTGCCAGCAGCTTGGGAGGTGGGGCCCCAGAGACCCAGTACTTC. It encodes CASSLGGGAPETQYF.

The gene calls are TRBV27 and TRBJ2-7; 7 nucleotides match TRBD2. The CDR3 runs 14 residues. Per the germline V gene, CDR1 is MNHEY and CDR2 is SMNVEV (reference sequence). V gave up 7 bases and J gave up 1 base; unmatched junction bases: 7. CDR3 region: CASKLRGISYEQYF. CDR3 DNA: TGTGCCAGCAAATTGCGGGGGATTTCCTACGAGCAGTACTTC.

As to this clone: In the same sample, other DNA sequences code for this CDR3. J is TRBJ1-3 and V is TRBV28; 7 nucleotides match TRBD1. There are 14 residues in the CDR3. V dropped 6 bases and J dropped 3; count of bases not matched to a gene: 5. The germline gives CDR1 MDHEN, CDR2 SYDVKM. The CDR3: CASRAQGLGNTIYF. CDR3 coding DNA: TGTGCCAGCAGAGCACAGGGGCTTGGAAACACCATATATTTT.

The chain uses TRBV6-5 and TRBJ1-2, with 7 positions matching TRBD1. The germline V gene has CDR1 MNHEY and CDR2 SVGAGI. J was trimmed by 6 bases and V by 7 bases; bases with no gene match: 11. The CDR3 covers 14 residues. The CDR3 is CASTPADRTDGYTF. DNA for the CDR3: TGTGCCAGCACCCCAGCGGACAGGACGGATGGCTACACCTTC.

This chain uses TRBV7-9 with TRBJ2-1; 14 bases are shared with TRBD2. V shed 5 bases and J 15 bases; nucleotides not matched to a gene: 12. This CDR3 is built from 15 residues. In germline, CDR1 is SEHNR, CDR2 FQNEAQ (reference sequence). CDR3 in DNA: TGTGCCAGCAGCCTCGGGACTAGCGGGGGCGTAAAAGGGTTCTTC. Its translation: CASSLGTSGGVKGFF.

The V and J genes are TRBV4-2 and TRBJ2-3, with 10 nucleotides matching TRBD2. CDR1 and CDR2 from the germline V gene are LGHNA and YNFKEQ. The trim removed 2 bases at V and 4 bases at J, leaving 6 bases unmatched. The CDR3 consists of 16 residues. This CDR3 is CASSQLGLAVADTQYF. The CDR3 bases are TGTGCCAGCAGCCAACTAGGACTAGCGGTAGCAGATACGCAGTATTTT.

The CDR3 DNA is TGTGCCAGCAGCCTAGGCAATGGGCAGGGTTTTTGGGAGCAGTACTTC. This translates into CASSLGNGQGFWEQYF. The J gene is TRBJ2-7, the V gene TRBV5-4; D possibly corresponds to TRBD1 (5 bases). Germline V gene sequence: CDR1 SGHNT, CDR2 YYREEE (reference sequence). This CDR3 is 16 amino acids long. The V end lost 4 bases, the J end lost 7 bases, and 24 bases lay between the germline ends.